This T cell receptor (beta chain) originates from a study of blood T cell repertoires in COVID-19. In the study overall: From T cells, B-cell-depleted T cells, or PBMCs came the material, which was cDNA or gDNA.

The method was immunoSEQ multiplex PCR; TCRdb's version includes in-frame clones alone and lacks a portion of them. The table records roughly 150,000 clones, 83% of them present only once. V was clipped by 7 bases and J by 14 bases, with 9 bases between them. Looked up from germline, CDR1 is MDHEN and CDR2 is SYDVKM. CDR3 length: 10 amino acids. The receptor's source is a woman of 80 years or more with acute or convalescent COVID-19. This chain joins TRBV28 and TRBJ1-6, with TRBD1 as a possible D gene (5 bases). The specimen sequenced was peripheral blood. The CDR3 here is CASKDNALHF. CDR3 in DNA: TGTGCCAGCAAGGACAATGCCCTCCACTTT.